This T cell receptor beta chain emerged from a study of T cell responses to AZD1222 COVID-19 vaccine. Some clones are missing from TCRdb's copy, which holds only in-frame ones; the method was immunoSEQ multiplex PCR. The sample holds 150,000 to 200,000 clones, approximately 93% seen once. With regard to this clone: What it binds is not known.

Study-level points and caveats: Regions 160-218 and 743-854 held dominance among vaccine-associated CD4 TCRs, which spanned spike. Repertoire samples came only from after the peak T cell response.

Germline-derived CDR1 and CDR2 are SGHVS and FQNEAQ. The length of the CDR3 is 13 residues. Deletions cut 4 bases from V and 7 bases from J, with 13 bases between. The clonotype was recovered from an adult who received the AZD1222 COVID-19 vaccine. V gene TRBV7-8 combines with J gene TRBJ1-2; D gene ambiguous. The sequencing here drew on peripheral blood, taken 28 days after the second AZD1222 dose. CDR3 in amino acids: CASSSRAHSGYTF. The CDR3 region has the DNA TGTGCCAGCAGCTCCCGCGCGCATAGTGGCTACACCTTC.